This T cell receptor beta chain derives from a study of Ad26.COV2.S vaccination and SARS-CoV-2 variants. Whole-study findings and limits: Vaccinees reportedly had broad spike-specific CD8+ and CD4+ T cell responses.

As to this clone: Its target is not known.

Some clones are missing from TCRdb's copy, which holds only in-frame ones; the method was immunoSEQ multiplex PCR. The sample holds approximately 360,000 clones, about 83% seen once. The treatment denotes: about 20 received Ad26.COV2.S at low or high dose, single or two shots; 5 received placebo; per-sample allocation not given. Sampling was done on day 63 after the first vaccine or placebo injection. Trimming took 0 bases from V and 3 from J, leaving 6 bases between them. The germline CDR1 and CDR2 sequences are LNHNV and YYDKDF (reference sequence). The CDR3 length is 13 residues. The clonotype comes from a person between 18 and 65 years old who received the Ad26.COV2.S COVID-19 vaccine or a placebo. The chain uses TRBV15 and TRBJ2-7; no definite D call. The sequences come from peripheral blood, collected in a trial of Ad26.COV2.S vaccine versus placebo. The CDR3 DNA is TGTGCCACCAGCAGAGATCTAGTCTACGAGCAGTACTTC. Translating it yields CATSRDLVYEQYF. Full variable domain (missing parts from reference TRBV15 and TRBJ2-7): DAMVIQNPRYQVTQFGKPVTLSCSQTLNHNVMYWYQQKSSQAPKLLFHYYDKDFNNEADTPDNFQSRRPNTSFCFLDIRSPGLGDTAMYLCATSRDLVYEQYFGPGTRLTVT.